This T cell receptor beta chain was obtained from a study of CD8+ T cells in alopecia areata. As for the study in general: Oral tofacitinib, 5 to 10 mg twice daily, was given in an open-label trial. Notes on the study in general: Uncertain still, given a single nonresponder, is whether baseline CD8+ expansion links to response. Elevated clonality characterized lesional scalp relative to normal scalp, particularly in alopecia totalis/universalis.

As to this clone: As yet, its antigen is unknown.

Germline assignment: CDR1 SEHNR and CDR2 FQNEAQ (reference sequence). V was cut by 7 bases and J by 2 bases, with 18 bases left in between. This CDR3 has 17 residues. Indicated treatment: oral pan-JAK inhibitor, 5-10 mg twice daily. Researchers gathered lesional scalp punch biopsies and peripheral blood from patients with alopecia areata. In each case, RNA was isolated and then reverse transcribed into cDNA as the sequencing template. Here immunoSEQ multiplex PCR was the method, and the copy in TCRdb shows in-frame clones only, minus some. The repertoire holds over 200,000 clones, with 50% to 75% as singletons.

V and J are TRBV7-9 and TRBJ2-6; D is perhaps TRBD1 (7 bases). The TCR was taken from a human donor with alopecia areata. The sequencing here drew on CD4+ T cells sorted from blood, taken at week 4, from a patient treated with tofacitinib. CDR3 amino acids: CASIPGGRVPGANVLTF. The CDR3 DNA reads as TGTGCCAGCATCCCAGGGGGGCGGGTACCTGGGGCCAACGTCCTGACTTTC.